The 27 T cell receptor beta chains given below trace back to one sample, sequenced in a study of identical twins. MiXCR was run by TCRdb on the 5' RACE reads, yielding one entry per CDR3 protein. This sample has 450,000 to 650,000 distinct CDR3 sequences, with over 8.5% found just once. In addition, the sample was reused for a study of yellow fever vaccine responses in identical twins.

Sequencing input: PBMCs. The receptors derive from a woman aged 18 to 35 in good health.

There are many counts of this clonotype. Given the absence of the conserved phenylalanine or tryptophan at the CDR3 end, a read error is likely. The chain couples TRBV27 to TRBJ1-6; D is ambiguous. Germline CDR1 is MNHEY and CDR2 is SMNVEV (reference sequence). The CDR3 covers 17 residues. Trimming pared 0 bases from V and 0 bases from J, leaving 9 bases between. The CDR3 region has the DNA TGTGCCAGCAGTTTATCGGTGGCGTTCTCCTATAATTCACCCCTCCACCTT. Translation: CASSLSVAFSYNSPLHL.

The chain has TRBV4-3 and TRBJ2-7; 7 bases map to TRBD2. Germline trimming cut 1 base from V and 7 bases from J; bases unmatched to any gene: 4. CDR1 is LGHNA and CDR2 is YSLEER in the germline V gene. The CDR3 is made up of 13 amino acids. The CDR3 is CASSQATRGEQYF. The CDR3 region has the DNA TGCGCCAGCAGCCAAGCTACGCGGGGGGAGCAGTACTTC.

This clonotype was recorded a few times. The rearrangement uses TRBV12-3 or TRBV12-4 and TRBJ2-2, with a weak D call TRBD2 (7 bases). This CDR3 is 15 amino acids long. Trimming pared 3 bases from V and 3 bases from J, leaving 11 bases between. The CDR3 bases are TGTGCCAGCAGTTTTTCGGGGGGCTACACCGGGGAGCTGTTTTTT. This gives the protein CASSFSGGYTGELFF.

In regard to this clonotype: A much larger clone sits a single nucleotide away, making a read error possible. CDR3 nucleotides: TGTGCCAGCAGTGAAACTACCAGGGGATCCTACGGGCAGTACTTC. Its protein product is CASSETTRGSYGQYF. V and J are TRBV25-1 and TRBJ2-7; perhaps TRBD1 as D (6 bases). Germline V CDR1 and CDR2: MGHDK, SYGVNS. CDR3 length: 15 residues.

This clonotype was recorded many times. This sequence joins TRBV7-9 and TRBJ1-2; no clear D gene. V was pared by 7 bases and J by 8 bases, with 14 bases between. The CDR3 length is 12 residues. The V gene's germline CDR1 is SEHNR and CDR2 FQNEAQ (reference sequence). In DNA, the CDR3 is TGTGCCAGCACCGAATCCGTGGGGGGCTACACCTTC. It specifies CASTESVGGYTF. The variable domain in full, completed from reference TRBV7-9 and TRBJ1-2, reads DTGVSQNPRHKITKRGQNVTFRCDPISEHNRLYWYRQTLGQGPEFLTYFQNEAQLEKSRLLSDRFSAERPKGSFSTLEIQRTEQGDSAMYLCASTESVGGYTFGSGTRLTVV.

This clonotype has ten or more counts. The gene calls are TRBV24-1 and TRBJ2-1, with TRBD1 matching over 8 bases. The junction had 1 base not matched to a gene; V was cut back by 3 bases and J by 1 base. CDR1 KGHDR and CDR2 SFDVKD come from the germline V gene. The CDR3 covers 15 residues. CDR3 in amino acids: CATSDRTGSYNEQFF. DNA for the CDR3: TGTGCCACCAGTGATCGGACAGGGTCCTACAATGAGCAGTTCTTC.

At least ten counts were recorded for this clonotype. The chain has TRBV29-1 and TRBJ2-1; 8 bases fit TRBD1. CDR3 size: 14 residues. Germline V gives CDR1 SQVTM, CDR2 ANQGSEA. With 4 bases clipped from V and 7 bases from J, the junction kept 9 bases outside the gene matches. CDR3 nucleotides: TGCAGCGTTGGGGGGGCAGGGGGCAGTAATGAGCAGTTCTTC. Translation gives CSVGGAGGSNEQFF.

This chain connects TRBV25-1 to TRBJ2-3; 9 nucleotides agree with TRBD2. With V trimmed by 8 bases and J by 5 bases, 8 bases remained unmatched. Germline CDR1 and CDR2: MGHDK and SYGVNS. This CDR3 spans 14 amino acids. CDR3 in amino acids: CASGRSGGIDTQYF. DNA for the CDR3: TGTGCCAGCGGCCGTAGCGGGGGCATAGATACGCAGTATTTT.

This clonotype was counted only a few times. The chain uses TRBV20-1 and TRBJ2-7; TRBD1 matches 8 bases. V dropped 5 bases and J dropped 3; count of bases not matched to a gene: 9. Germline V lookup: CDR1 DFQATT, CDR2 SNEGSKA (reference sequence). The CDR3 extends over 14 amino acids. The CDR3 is CSAPDRENLYEQYF. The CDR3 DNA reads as TGCAGTGCTCCGGACAGGGAGAACCTCTACGAGCAGTACTTC.

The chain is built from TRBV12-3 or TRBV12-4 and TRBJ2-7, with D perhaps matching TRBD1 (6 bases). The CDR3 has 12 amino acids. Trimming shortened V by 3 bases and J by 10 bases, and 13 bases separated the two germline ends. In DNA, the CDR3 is TGTGCCAGCAGTTTTGTGACAGGTGAACAGTACTTC. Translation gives CASSFVTGEQYF.

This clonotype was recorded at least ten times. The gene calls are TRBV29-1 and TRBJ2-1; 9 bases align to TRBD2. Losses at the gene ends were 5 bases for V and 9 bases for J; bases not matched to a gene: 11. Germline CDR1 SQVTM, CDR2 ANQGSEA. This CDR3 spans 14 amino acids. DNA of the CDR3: TGCAGCGTTCGCCCTAGCGGGATGGAGGGTGAGCAGTTCTTC. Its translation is CSVRPSGMEGEQFF.

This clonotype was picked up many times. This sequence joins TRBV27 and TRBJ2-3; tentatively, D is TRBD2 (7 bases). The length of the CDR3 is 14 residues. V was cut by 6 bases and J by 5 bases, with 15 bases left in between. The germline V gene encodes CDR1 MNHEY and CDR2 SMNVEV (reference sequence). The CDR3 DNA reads TGTGCCAGCAGAGGGCGGGGGCAAGGAGATACGCAGTATTTT. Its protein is CASRGRGQGDTQYF.

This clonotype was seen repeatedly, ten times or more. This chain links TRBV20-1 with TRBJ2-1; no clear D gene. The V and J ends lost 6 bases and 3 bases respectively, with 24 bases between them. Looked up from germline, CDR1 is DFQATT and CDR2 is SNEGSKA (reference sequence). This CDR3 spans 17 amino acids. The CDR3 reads CSAPAPDTPAFYNEQFF. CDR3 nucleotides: TGCAGTGCCCCAGCCCCAGACACCCCAGCCTTCTACAATGAGCAGTTCTTC.

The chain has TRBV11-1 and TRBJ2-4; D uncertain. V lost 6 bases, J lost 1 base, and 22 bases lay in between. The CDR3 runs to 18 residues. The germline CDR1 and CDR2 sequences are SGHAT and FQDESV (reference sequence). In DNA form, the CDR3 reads TGTGCCAGCAGTTCCACGATGAGTGGAGTGGGGGCCAAAAACATTCAGTACTTC. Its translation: CASSSTMSGVGAKNIQYF.

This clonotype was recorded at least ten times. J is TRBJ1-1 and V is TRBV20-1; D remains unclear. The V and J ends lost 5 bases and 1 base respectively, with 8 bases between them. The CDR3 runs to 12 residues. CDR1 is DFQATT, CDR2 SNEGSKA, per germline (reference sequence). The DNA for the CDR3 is TGCAGTGCTCAGCGCAGGAACACTGAAGCTTTCTTT. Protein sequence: CSAQRRNTEAFF.

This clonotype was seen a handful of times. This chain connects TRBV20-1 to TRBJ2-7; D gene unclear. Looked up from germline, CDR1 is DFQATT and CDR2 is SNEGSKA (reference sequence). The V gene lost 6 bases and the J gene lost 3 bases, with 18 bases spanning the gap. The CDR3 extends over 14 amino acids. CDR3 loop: CSAPVRRPNYEQYF. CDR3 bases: TGCAGTGCCCCCGTCCGCAGACCGAACTACGAGCAGTACTTC.

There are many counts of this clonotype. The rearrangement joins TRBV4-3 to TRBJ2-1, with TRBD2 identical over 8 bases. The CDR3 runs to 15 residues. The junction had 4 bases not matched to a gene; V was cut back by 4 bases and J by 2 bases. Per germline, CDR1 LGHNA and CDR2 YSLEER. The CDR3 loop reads CASSRVAGTYNEQFF. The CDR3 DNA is TGCGCCAGCAGCCGAGTAGCGGGAACCTACAATGAGCAGTTCTTC.

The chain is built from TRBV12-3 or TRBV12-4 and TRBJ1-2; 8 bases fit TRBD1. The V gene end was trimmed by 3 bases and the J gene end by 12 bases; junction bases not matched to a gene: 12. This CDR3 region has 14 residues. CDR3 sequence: CASSFLGQGTSHTF. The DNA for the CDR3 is TGTGCCAGCAGTTTTCTAGGACAGGGTACATCACACACCTTC.

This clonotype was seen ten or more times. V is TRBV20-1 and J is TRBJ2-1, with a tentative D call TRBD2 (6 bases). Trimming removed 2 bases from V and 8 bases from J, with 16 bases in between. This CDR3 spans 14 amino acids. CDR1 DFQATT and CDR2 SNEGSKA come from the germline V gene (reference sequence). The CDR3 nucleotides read TGCAGTGCTAGAACCGGGACTTACGGGGATGAGCAGTTCTTC. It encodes CSARTGTYGDEQFF.

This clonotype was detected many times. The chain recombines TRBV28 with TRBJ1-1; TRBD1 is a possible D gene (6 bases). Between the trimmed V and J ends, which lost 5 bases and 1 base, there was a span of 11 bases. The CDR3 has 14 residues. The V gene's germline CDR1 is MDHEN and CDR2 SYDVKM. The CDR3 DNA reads TGTGCCAGCAGTGCTGGACAGCAGAACACTGAAGCTTTCTTT. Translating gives CASSAGQQNTEAFF.

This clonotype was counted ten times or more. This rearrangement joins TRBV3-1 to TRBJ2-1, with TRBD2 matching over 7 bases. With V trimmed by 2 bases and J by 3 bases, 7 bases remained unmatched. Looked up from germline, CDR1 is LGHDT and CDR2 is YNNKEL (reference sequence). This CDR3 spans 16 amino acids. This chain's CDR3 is CASSQYGTTRYNEQFF. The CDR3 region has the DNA TGTGCCAGCAGCCAATACGGGACTACCCGCTACAATGAGCAGTTCTTC.

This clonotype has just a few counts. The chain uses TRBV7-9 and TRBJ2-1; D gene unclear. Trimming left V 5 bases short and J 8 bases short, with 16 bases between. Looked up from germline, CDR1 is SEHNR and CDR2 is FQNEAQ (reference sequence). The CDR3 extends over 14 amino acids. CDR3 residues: CASSPADSYHEQFF. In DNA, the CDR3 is TGTGCCAGCAGCCCGGCCGACTCCTATCATGAGCAGTTCTTC.

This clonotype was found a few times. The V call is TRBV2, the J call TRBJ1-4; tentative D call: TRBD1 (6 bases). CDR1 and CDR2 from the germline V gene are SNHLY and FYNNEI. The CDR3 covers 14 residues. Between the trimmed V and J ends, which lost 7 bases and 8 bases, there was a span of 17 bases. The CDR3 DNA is TGTGCCAGCATGGTCGACAGGAGTGGCGAAAAACTGTTTTTT. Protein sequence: CASMVDRSGEKLFF.

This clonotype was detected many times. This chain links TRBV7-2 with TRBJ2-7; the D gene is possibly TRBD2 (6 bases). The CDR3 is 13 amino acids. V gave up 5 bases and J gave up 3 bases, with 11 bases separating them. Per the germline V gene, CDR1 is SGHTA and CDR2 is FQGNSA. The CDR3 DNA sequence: TGTGCCAGCAGCGAGATGACTAGCTACGAGCAGTACTTC. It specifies CASSEMTSYEQYF. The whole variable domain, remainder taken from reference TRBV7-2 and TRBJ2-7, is GAGVSQSPSNKVTEKGKDVELRCDPISGHTALYWYRQSLGQGLEFLIYFQGNSAPDKSGLPSDRFSAERTGGSVSTLTIQRTQQEDSAVYLCASSEMTSYEQYFGPGTRLTVT.

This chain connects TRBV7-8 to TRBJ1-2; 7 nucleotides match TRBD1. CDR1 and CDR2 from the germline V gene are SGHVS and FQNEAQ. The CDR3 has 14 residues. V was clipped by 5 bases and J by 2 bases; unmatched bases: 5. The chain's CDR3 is CASSPDRDNYGYTF. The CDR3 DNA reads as TGTGCCAGCAGCCCCGACAGGGACAACTATGGCTACACCTTC.

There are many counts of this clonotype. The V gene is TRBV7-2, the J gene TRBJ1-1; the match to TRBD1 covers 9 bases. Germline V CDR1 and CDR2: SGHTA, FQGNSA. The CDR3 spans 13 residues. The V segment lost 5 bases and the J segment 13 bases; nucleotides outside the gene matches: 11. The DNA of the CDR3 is TGTGCCAGCAGCAATGGGCCGGGACAGGGAGATTTCTTT. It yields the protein CASSNGPGQGDFF. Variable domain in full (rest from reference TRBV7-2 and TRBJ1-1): GAGVSQSPSNKVTEKGKDVELRCDPISGHTALYWYRQSLGQGLEFLIYFQGNSAPDKSGLPSDRFSAERTGGSVSTLTIQRTQQEDSAVYLCASSNGPGQGDFFGQGTRLTVV.

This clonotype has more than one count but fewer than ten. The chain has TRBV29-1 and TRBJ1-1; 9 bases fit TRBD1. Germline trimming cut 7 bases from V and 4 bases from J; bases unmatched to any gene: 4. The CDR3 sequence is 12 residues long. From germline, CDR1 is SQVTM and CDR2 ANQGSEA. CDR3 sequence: CSAGQGGTEAFF. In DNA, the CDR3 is TGCAGCGCGGGACAGGGAGGCACTGAAGCTTTCTTT.